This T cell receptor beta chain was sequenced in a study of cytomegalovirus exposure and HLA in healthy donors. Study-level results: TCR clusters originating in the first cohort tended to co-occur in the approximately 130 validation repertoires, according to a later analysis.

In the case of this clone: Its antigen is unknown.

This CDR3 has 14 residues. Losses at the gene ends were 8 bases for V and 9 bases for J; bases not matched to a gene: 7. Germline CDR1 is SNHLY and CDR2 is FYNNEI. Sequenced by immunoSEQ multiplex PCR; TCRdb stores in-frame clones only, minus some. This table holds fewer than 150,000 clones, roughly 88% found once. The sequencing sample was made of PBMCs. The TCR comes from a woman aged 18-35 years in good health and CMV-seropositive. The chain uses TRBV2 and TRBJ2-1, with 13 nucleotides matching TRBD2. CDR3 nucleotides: TGTGCCAGCGCCTTGGGACTAGCGGGGATTGAGCAGTTCTTC. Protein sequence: CASALGLAGIEQFF.